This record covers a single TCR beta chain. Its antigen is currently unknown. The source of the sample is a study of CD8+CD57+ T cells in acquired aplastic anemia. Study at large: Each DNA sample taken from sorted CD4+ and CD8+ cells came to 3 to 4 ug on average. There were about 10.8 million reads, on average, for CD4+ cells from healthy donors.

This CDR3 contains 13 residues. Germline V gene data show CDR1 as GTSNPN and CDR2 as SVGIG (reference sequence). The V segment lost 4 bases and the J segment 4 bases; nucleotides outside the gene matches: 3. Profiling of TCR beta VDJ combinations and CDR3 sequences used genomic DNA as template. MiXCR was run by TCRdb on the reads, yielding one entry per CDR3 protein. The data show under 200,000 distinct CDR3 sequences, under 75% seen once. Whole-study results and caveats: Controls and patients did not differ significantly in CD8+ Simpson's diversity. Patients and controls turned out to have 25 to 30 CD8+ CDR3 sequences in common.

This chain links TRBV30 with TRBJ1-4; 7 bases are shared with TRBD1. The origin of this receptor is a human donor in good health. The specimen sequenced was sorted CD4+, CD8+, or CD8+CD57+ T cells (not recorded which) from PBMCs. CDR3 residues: CAWTTGHNEKLFF. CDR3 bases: TGTGCCTGGACGACAGGGCATAATGAAAAACTGTTTTTT. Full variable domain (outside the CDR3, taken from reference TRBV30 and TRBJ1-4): SQTIHQWPATLVQPVGSPLSLECTVEGTSNPNLYWYRQAAGRGLQLLFYSVGIGQISSEVPQNLSASRPQDRQFILSSKKLLLSDSGFYLCAWTTGHNEKLFFGSGTQLSVL.